This T cell receptor (beta chain) appears in the sequencing data of a study of blood T cell repertoires in COVID-19. Per germline, CDR1 KGHSH and CDR2 LQKENI. J gave up 5 bases and V 3 bases, and 5 bases lay outside the gene matches. The CDR3 length is 16 residues. Per the study methods: Reference gene primer amplification gave estimated nucleated cell counts. The repertoire was sequenced with immunoSEQ multiplex PCR; TCRdb's copy has only in-frame clones and lacks some. V, J and clone size are those of that table, while D and trimming were read from the DNA. The sample has roughly 100,000 clones, more than 75% seen once.

The chain links TRBV18 to TRBJ2-1, with TRBD2 identical over 12 bases. The sequencing sample was made of peripheral blood. The receptor was derived from a human donor in a cohort sampled during active COVID-19. This CDR3 reads CASSPGLAGTDNEQFF. For the CDR3, the DNA is TGTGCCAGCTCACCCGGACTAGCGGGAACAGACAATGAGCAGTTCTTC. The full variable domain, in which reference TRBV18 and TRBJ2-1 provide the parts outside the CDR3, is NAGVMQNPRHLVRRRGQEARLRCSPMKGHSHVYWYRQLPEEGLKFMVYLQKENIIDESGMPKERFSAEFPKEGPSILRIQQVVRGDSAAYFCASSPGLAGTDNEQFFGPGTRLTVL.